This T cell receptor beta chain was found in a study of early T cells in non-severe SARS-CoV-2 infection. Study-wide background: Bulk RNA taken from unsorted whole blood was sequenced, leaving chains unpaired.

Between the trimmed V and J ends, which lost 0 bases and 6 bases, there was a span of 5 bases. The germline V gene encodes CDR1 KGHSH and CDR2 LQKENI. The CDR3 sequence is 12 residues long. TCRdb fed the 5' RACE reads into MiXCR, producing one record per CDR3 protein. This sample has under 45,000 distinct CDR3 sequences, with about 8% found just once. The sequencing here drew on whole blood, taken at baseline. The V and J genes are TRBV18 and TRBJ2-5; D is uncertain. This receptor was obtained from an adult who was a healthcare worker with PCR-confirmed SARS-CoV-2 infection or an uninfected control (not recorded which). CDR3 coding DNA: TGTGCCAGCTCACCACCCTCGAAGACCCAGTACTTC. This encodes CASSPPSKTQYF.